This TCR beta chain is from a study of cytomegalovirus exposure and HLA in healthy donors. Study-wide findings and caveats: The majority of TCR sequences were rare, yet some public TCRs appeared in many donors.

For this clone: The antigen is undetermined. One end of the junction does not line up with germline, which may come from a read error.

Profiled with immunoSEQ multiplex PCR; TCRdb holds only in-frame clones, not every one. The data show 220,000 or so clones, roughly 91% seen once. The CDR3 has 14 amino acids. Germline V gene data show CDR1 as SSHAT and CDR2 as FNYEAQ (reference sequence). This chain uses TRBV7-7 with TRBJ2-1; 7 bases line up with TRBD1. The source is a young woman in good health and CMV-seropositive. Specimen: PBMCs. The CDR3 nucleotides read TGTGCTAGCAGCCCCGGGACAGCTTACAATGAGCAGTTCTTC. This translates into CASSPGTAYNEQFF. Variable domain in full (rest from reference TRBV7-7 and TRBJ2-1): GAGVSQSPRYKVTKRGQDVTLRCDPISSHATLYWYQQALGQGPEFLTYFNYEAQPDKSGLPSDRFSAERPEGSISTLTIQRTEQRDSAMYRCASSPGTAYNEQFFGPGTRLTVL.